The 5 T cell receptor beta chains in this list originate from one sample, sequenced in a study of T cell changes during pregnancy in multiple sclerosis. Clones were read by immunoSEQ multiplex PCR, and TCRdb kept only the in-frame ones, dropping some. Of about 54,000 clones listed, around 89% are singletons. The sequenced sample was CD4+ T cells from peripheral blood mononuclear cells, obtained in the first trimester of pregnancy. All receptors come from a female donor with multiple sclerosis, enrolled in a pregnancy study.

The chain links TRBV15 to TRBJ2-3; D is perhaps TRBD1 (6 bases). Germline values: CDR1 LNHNV, CDR2 YYDKDF (reference sequence). This CDR3 spans 14 amino acids. V was pared by 5 bases and J by 6 bases, with 15 bases between. The CDR3 sequence is CATSGGSYRDTQYF. The CDR3, as DNA: TGTGCCACCAGCGGGGGCTCTTACCGGGATACGCAGTATTTT.

V usage is TRBV28 and J usage is TRBJ1-5; 8 bases match TRBD1. V was pared by 4 bases and J by 7 bases, with 21 bases of the junction left unmatched. Germline assignment: CDR1 MDHEN and CDR2 SYDVKM. This CDR3 comprises 19 residues. The CDR3 loop reads CASSSHLTRTGLAGQPQHF. The CDR3 DNA reads as TGTGCCAGCAGTTCCCACCTGACCCGGACAGGGTTGGCGGGGCAGCCCCAGCATTTT.

V usage is TRBV5-6 and J usage is TRBJ2-3, with 7 bases that match TRBD1. The CDR3 has 17 amino acids. Germline V CDR1 and CDR2: SGHDT, YYEEEE. V shed 0 bases, J shed 1 base, and the junction held 8 bases outside the gene matches. The CDR3 is CASSLVDRSFRTDTQYF. CDR3 in DNA: TGTGCCAGCAGCTTGGTGGACAGGTCCTTCCGCACAGATACGCAGTATTTT.

The chain couples TRBV27 to TRBJ2-3, with a possible D match to TRBD2 (6 bases). The V end was cut by 3 bases, the J end by 3 bases, with 16 bases between. The V gene's germline CDR1 is MNHEY and CDR2 SMNVEV (reference sequence). The CDR3 is made up of 16 amino acids. The CDR3 is CASSFPSSRGTDTQYF. DNA for the CDR3: TGTGCCAGCAGTTTCCCCTCATCGCGGGGTACAGATACGCAGTATTTT.

The gene calls are TRBV5-1 and TRBJ2-7; 7 nucleotides match TRBD2. The ends lost 5 bases at V and 2 bases at J; junction bases unmatched: 10. The CDR3 contains 15 residues. In germline, CDR1 is SGHRS, CDR2 YFSETQ. The CDR3 loop is CASRPAGRQTYEQYF. CDR3 nucleotides: TGCGCCAGCAGGCCAGCGGGACGGCAAACCTACGAGCAGTACTTC.